This TCR beta chain is drawn from a study of cytomegalovirus exposure and HLA in healthy donors. As concerns this clone: No antigen is known for it.

Study-level findings and limits: Being indistinguishable, some V segments were excluded, TRBV6-2 and TRBV6-3 among them. A later analysis linked a missense variant in DCLRE1C to the trimming of TCR beta V and J genes.

Researchers ran the PCR with 60 Vbeta and 13 Jbeta primers. Some clones are missing from TCRdb's copy, which holds only in-frame ones; the method was immunoSEQ multiplex PCR. The sample has nearly 300,000 clones, about nine tenths seen once. CDR3 length: 15 residues. Looked up from germline, CDR1 is LNHDA and CDR2 is SQIVND (reference sequence). The V end lost 6 bases, the J end lost 4 bases, and 18 bases lay between the germline ends. The sequenced sample was PBMCs. The chain employs TRBV19 and TRBJ1-2; weak D call: TRBD1 (6 bases). The TCR originated in a man between 35 and 55 years old in good health and CMV-seropositive. The DNA of the CDR3 is TGTGCCAGTAGCGCGTCTCGTACAGGGATCTATGGCTACACCTTC. As protein: CASSASRTGIYGYTF.